Shown below are 17 T cell receptor beta chains from a single sample sequenced in a study of shared clonotypes between healthy human individuals. The assay was immunoSEQ multiplex PCR, and TCRdb's table has in-frame clones only and misses some. The sample has roughly 480,000 clones, around 80% seen once. The sequenced material came from PBMCs. The receptors derive from a woman aged 40-49 years in good health. Some clones in this sample may be carry-over from other donors' samples.

The sample holds a few counts of this clone. The rearrangement links TRBV30 to TRBJ2-7; 9 bases agree with TRBD1. The junction had 6 bases not matched to a gene; V was cut back by 2 bases and J by 4 bases. This CDR3 is built from 14 residues. Per germline, CDR1 GTSNPN and CDR2 SVGIG (reference sequence). The CDR3: CAWSKGGQGYEQYF. CDR3 in DNA: TGTGCCTGGAGTAAGGGGGGACAGGGTTACGAGCAGTACTTC. Based on the CDR3 plus reference TRBV30 and TRBJ2-7, the full variable domain is SQTIHQWPATLVQPVGSPLSLECTVEGTSNPNLYWYRQAAGRGLQLLFYSVGIGQISSEVPQNLSASRPQDRQFILSSKKLLLSDSGFYLCAWSKGGQGYEQYFGPGTRLTVT.

This clone occurred a few times. This rearrangement joins TRBV11-3 to TRBJ1-2; D uncertain. Germline V gene lookup returns CDR1 SGHNT and CDR2 YENEEA. The CDR3 length is 13 residues. Trimming cost V 5 bases and J 3 bases, with 10 bases left between them. CDR3 sequence reads: CASSATMDYGYTF. The CDR3 DNA reads TGTGCCAGCAGCGCAACGATGGACTATGGCTACACCTTC.

V and J are TRBV5-1 and TRBJ2-7; 10 bases fit TRBD2. V lost 1 base to trimming and J lost 2 bases; unmatched junction nucleotides: 9. This CDR3 is built from 17 residues. Germline V gene sequence: CDR1 SGHRS, CDR2 YFSETQ. The CDR3 loop is CASSLQPGLAATYEQYF. The CDR3 DNA is TGCGCCAGCAGCTTGCAGCCCGGACTAGCGGCGACCTACGAGCAGTACTTC.

The chain recombines TRBV7-6 with TRBJ2-3; the D is unclear. Trimming took off 3 bases at V and 1 base at J, with 5 bases between the two ends. Germline V lookup: CDR1 SGHVS, CDR2 FNYEAQ. The CDR3 has 13 amino acids. CDR3 DNA: TGTGCCAGCAGCTTTAGGCGCACAGATACGCAGTATTTT. Translation gives CASSFRRTDTQYF.

This chain uses TRBV29-1 with TRBJ1-1; D perhaps matches TRBD1 (5 bases). V dropped 1 base and J dropped 0 bases, with 15 bases sitting between them. This CDR3 is 16 amino acids long. Germline V gene sequence: CDR1 SQVTM, CDR2 ANQGSEA. The CDR3 loop is CSVEGQAGGLNTEAFF. The CDR3 DNA sequence: TGCAGCGTTGAAGGTCAGGCCGGGGGTCTGAACACTGAAGCTTTCTTT.

This chain connects TRBV5-1 to TRBJ1-3; D call uncertain. The CDR3 is 14 residues long. Trimming took off 0 bases at V and 0 bases at J, with 4 bases between the two ends. Per the germline V gene, CDR1 is SGHRS and CDR2 is YFSETQ. CDR3 bases: TGCGCCAGCAGCTTGGGGCCCTCTGGAAACACCATATATTTT. This encodes CASSLGPSGNTIYF.

About this clone: This same CDR3 is encoded by further DNA sequences in the sample. V usage is TRBV7-2 and J usage is TRBJ2-7; 12 positions match TRBD2. Germline V gene data show CDR1 as SGHTA and CDR2 as FQGNSA. Trimming cost V 5 bases and J 2 bases; bases outside gene matches: 4. This CDR3 region has 15 residues. The CDR3, as DNA: TGTGCCAGCAGCCCGAGGACTAGCGGGACCTACGAGCAGTACTTC. It yields the protein CASSPRTSGTYEQYF.

This chain links TRBV28 with TRBJ2-3, with D possibly matching TRBD1 (6 bases). V shed 4 bases and J shed 5 bases, with 19 bases lying between them. Per germline, CDR1 MDHEN and CDR2 SYDVKM. The CDR3 extends over 16 amino acids. The CDR3 DNA is TGTGCCAGCAGTTCCCCCTCAGGGGCGGGTGGAGATACGCAGTATTTT. This encodes CASSSPSGAGGDTQYF.

The gene calls are TRBV30 and TRBJ2-1, with 9 bases lining up with TRBD1. The CDR3 extends over 15 amino acids. Unmatched junction bases numbered 6, after V lost 1 base and J lost 5 bases. Germline CDR1 is GTSNPN and CDR2 is SVGIG (reference sequence). CDR3 residues: CAWSAGQGTNNEQFF. For the CDR3, the DNA is TGTGCCTGGAGTGCCGGACAGGGGACAAACAATGAGCAGTTCTTC.

The chain joins TRBV5-4 to TRBJ2-5; no firm D call. This CDR3 region has 13 residues. The V end was cut by 0 bases, the J end by 9 bases, with 12 bases between. From germline, CDR1 is SGHNT and CDR2 YYREEE (reference sequence). The DNA of the CDR3 is TGTGCCAGCAGCTTGGAAGGCCGCGAGGCCCAGTACTTC. It specifies CASSLEGREAQYF. The full variable domain, rest sourced from reference TRBV5-4 and TRBJ2-5, is ETGVTQSPTHLIKTRGQQVTLRCSSQSGHNTVSWYQQALGQGPQFIFQYYREEENGRGNFPPRFSGLQFPNYSSELNVNALELDDSALYLCASSLEGREAQYFGPGTRLLVL.

The rearrangement uses TRBV7-9 and TRBJ1-1; D gene uncertain. The CDR3 covers 13 residues. CDR1 SEHNR and CDR2 FQNEAQ come from the germline V gene (reference sequence). Trimming took off 2 bases at V and 4 bases at J, with 8 bases between the two ends. The CDR3 here is CASSLLGITEAFF. In DNA form, the CDR3 reads TGTGCCAGCAGCTTACTGGGTATCACTGAAGCTTTCTTT.

This clone was seen ten or more times. The rearrangement links TRBV30 to TRBJ2-7; no firm D call. Per germline, CDR1 GTSNPN and CDR2 SVGIG (reference sequence). Trimming took off 4 bases at V and 7 bases at J, with 20 bases between the two ends. This CDR3 has 14 amino acids. As DNA, the CDR3 is TGTGCCTGGACGGTGATGAGGTTTCAAGGGGAGCAGTACTTC. Its protein product is CAWTVMRFQGEQYF. The full variable domain, completed using reference TRBV30 and TRBJ2-7, is SQTIHQWPATLVQPVGSPLSLECTVEGTSNPNLYWYRQAAGRGLQLLFYSVGIGQISSEVPQNLSASRPQDRQFILSSKKLLLSDSGFYLCAWTVMRFQGEQYFGPGTRLTVT.

The genes are TRBV5-8 and TRBJ1-5, with a possible D match to TRBD1 (5 bases). This CDR3 has 17 residues. Germline V gene sequence: CDR1 SGHTS, CDR2 YDEGEE. Trimming took 3 bases from V and 1 from J, leaving 17 bases between them. CDR3 region: CASSSTVLVLSNQPQHF. DNA for the CDR3: TGTGCCAGCAGCTCGACAGTTCTGGTATTGAGCAATCAGCCCCAGCATTTT.

This clone was recorded many times. The rearrangement joins TRBV29-1 to TRBJ1-1; the D gene is possibly TRBD1 (5 bases). CDR1 SQVTM and CDR2 ANQGSEA come from the germline V gene. The CDR3 is made up of 13 amino acids. V lost 2 bases, J lost 5 bases, and 12 bases lay in between. The CDR3 region is CSVEIGGGTEAFF. CDR3 DNA sequence: TGCAGCGTTGAAATCGGGGGTGGGACTGAAGCTTTCTTT.

The V call is TRBV5-8, the J call TRBJ2-1; 8 bases are a match to TRBD2. V shed 5 bases and J 0 bases; nucleotides not matched to a gene: 16. Per the germline V gene, CDR1 is SGHTS and CDR2 is YDEGEE. CDR3 length equals 19 residues. The CDR3 nucleotides read TGTGCCAGCAGGACCCTTGGGGGGAGCGGGGGAAGCTCCTACAATGAGCAGTTCTTC. It is translated as CASRTLGGSGGSSYNEQFF.

This clone was seen more than once but under ten times. J is TRBJ2-7 and V is TRBV29-1, with D possibly being TRBD2 (6 bases). CDR1 SQVTM and CDR2 ANQGSEA come from the germline V gene. The CDR3 covers 12 residues. With 4 bases removed from V and 4 bases from J, the gap between germline ends came to 11 bases. The CDR3 protein is CSVGGTHYEQYF. The CDR3 coding sequence is TGCAGCGTTGGGGGGACTCATTACGAGCAGTACTTC.

The chain uses TRBV9 and TRBJ1-3; D is uncertain. The CDR3 runs 16 residues. Germline V gene lookup returns CDR1 SGDLS and CDR2 YYNGEE. The V end was cut by 0 bases, the J end by 4 bases, with 14 bases between. The CDR3 DNA sequence: TGTGCCAGCAGCGTAGCTGCAGCTTCCGGGGGAAACACCATATATTTT. This gives the protein CASSVAAASGGNTIYF.